The 32 T cell receptor beta chains presented below share a single source sample, sequenced in a study of cytomegalovirus exposure and HLA in healthy donors. This PCR relied on a set of 60 Vbeta primers and 13 Jbeta primers. TCRdb keeps only in-frame clones here, not all; method: immunoSEQ multiplex PCR. In the table there are around 200,000 clones, around 86% of which are singletons. The source material was PBMCs. These TCRs come from a man aged 40-49 years in good health and CMV-seropositive.

The gene calls are TRBV7-2 and TRBJ1-3, with 8 bases identical to TRBD1. This CDR3 has 17 residues. Germline V lookup: CDR1 SGHTA, CDR2 FQGNSA. Trimming cost V 5 bases and J 0 bases; bases outside gene matches: 9. The CDR3 protein is CASSPWTGLPSGNTIYF. The CDR3 bases are TGTGCCAGCAGCCCCTGGACAGGGCTCCCCTCTGGAAACACCATATATTTT. The full variable domain, with the rest looked up from reference TRBV7-2 and TRBJ1-3, is GAGVSQSPSNKVTEKGKDVELRCDPISGHTALYWYRQSLGQGLEFLIYFQGNSAPDKSGLPSDRFSAERTGGSVSTLTIQRTQQEDSAVYLCASSPWTGLPSGNTIYFGEGSWLTVV.

The chain links TRBV4-3 to TRBJ2-7, with D tentatively TRBD2 (6 bases). Trimming removed 0 bases at V and 3 bases at J, with 15 bases between. CDR3 length: 16 amino acids. Germline V lookup: CDR1 LGHNA, CDR2 YSLEER. The CDR3 DNA is TGCGCCAGCAGCCAAGAAGTGGGGGGAGGTGGCTACGAGCAGTACTTC. As protein: CASSQEVGGGGYEQYF.

This clone was recorded only once. This sequence joins TRBV12-5 and TRBJ2-1; possibly TRBD2 for D (7 bases). Germline-derived CDR1 and CDR2 are LGHNT and FRNRAP. V was pared by 5 bases and J by 4 bases, with 21 bases between. CDR3 size: 17 residues. CDR3 coding DNA: TGTGCTAGTGGTCCCACGGGGGGCTCCCCCCAATACAATGAGCAGTTCTTC. Protein product: CASGPTGGSPQYNEQFF.

V and J are TRBV19 and TRBJ1-2; TRBD1 matches 11 bases. Germline CDR1 and CDR2: LNHDA and SQIVND (reference sequence). CDR3 length: 14 amino acids. Germline trimming cut 6 bases from V and 8 bases from J; bases unmatched to any gene: 8. CDR3 in DNA: TGTGCCAGTAGGATCGGGACAGGGGGTTCAGGCTACACCTTC. Its translation is CASRIGTGGSGYTF.

The chain has TRBV15 and TRBJ1-6; 9 bases match TRBD1. The CDR3 length is 16 residues. CDR1 is LNHNV and CDR2 is YYDKDF in the germline V gene (reference sequence). After removal of 4 bases from V and 10 bases from J, the junction contained 11 bases not matched to a gene. This CDR3 reads CATSKGGTGRNSPLHF. CDR3 coding DNA: TGTGCCACCAGCAAGGGAGGGACAGGGAGGAACTCACCCCTCCACTTT.

The chain couples TRBV5-4 to TRBJ1-6; D gene ambiguous. Germline values: CDR1 SGHNT, CDR2 YYREEE (reference sequence). Deletions cut 0 bases from V and 13 bases from J, with 14 bases between. CDR3 size: 14 residues. The CDR3 loop reads CASSLEVPSSPLHF. CDR3 DNA sequence: TGTGCCAGCAGCTTGGAGGTTCCTAGTAGTCCCCTCCACTTT.

V is TRBV9 and J is TRBJ2-3; 7 bases line up with TRBD2. The trim removed 0 bases at V and 2 bases at J, leaving 9 bases unmatched. This CDR3 contains 17 residues. Germline V gene sequence: CDR1 SGDLS, CDR2 YYNGEE. CDR3 region: CASSVGDASGDTDTQYF. The CDR3 region has the DNA TGTGCCAGCAGCGTAGGGGATGCTAGCGGTGACACAGATACGCAGTATTTT.

A word on this clone: This specimen includes other DNA sequences encoding the same CDR3. V usage is TRBV30 and J usage is TRBJ1-5, with 8 bases aligning to TRBD1. Germline CDR1 is GTSNPN and CDR2 is SVGIG (reference sequence). Unmatched junction bases numbered 2, after V lost 3 bases and J lost 4 bases. The CDR3 covers 13 residues. CDR3 nucleotides: TGTGCCTGGAGCGGACAGGGAAATCAGCCCCAGCATTTT. It encodes CAWSGQGNQPQHF.

CDR3 nucleotides: TGTGCCAGCAGTGGAGCTAGGGGGCGCACAGATACGCAGTATTTT. This codes for CASSGARGRTDTQYF. This sequence joins TRBV9 and TRBJ2-3; TRBD1 aligns across 7 bases. Per germline, CDR1 SGDLS and CDR2 YYNGEE. This CDR3 contains 15 residues. V dropped 5 bases and J dropped 1; count of bases not matched to a gene: 7.

The table lists this clone with a count of one. The chain is built from TRBV9 and TRBJ2-3; no reliable D call. There are 13 residues in the CDR3. Germline V CDR1 and CDR2: SGDLS, YYNGEE. With 1 base removed from V and 2 bases from J, the gap between germline ends came to 5 bases. CDR3 in DNA: TGTGCCAGCAGCGTAAGCGACACAGATACGCAGTATTTT. This translates into CASSVSDTDTQYF.

V is TRBV5-1 and J is TRBJ2-5, with 8 bases fitting TRBD1. The CDR3 extends over 15 amino acids. The ends lost 4 bases at V and 3 bases at J; junction bases unmatched: 8. CDR1 is SGHRS, CDR2 YFSETQ, per germline. The CDR3 loop is CASSAWADREETQYF. The CDR3 nucleotides read TGCGCCAGCAGCGCTTGGGCGGACAGGGAAGAGACCCAGTACTTC.

CDR3 sequence: CASSYLGTEAFF. The CDR3 coding sequence is TGTGCCAGCAGTTACCTCGGGACAGAAGCTTTCTTT. The chain is built from TRBV6-6 and TRBJ1-1; D perhaps matches TRBD1 (6 bases). Trimming stripped 2 bases from V and 8 bases from J, with 9 bases between. Looked up from germline, CDR1 is MNHNY and CDR2 is SVGAGI (reference sequence). The CDR3 has 12 residues.

The chain links TRBV10-1 to TRBJ2-2, with a tentative D call TRBD1 (7 bases). This CDR3 is 15 amino acids long. Germline V gene data show CDR1 as WNHNN and CDR2 as SYGVQD (reference sequence). The V gene lost 6 bases and the J gene lost 6 bases, with 17 bases spanning the gap. CDR3 protein: CASSYRGRGAGELFF. The CDR3 DNA follows: TGCGCCAGCAGCTATAGGGGCAGGGGGGCCGGGGAGCTGTTTTTT.

This clone was detected only a few times. The chain recombines TRBV5-4 with TRBJ2-2; 9 bases map to TRBD1. CDR3 length: 16 amino acids. Germline V CDR1 and CDR2: SGHNT, YYREEE (reference sequence). Trimming took 4 bases from V and 8 from J; bases not matched to a gene: 12. Here the CDR3 reads CASSVYGTGSSGELFF. CDR3 DNA sequence: TGTGCCAGCAGCGTATACGGGACAGGGTCCTCGGGGGAGCTGTTTTTT. The complete variable domain, with remaining parts taken from reference TRBV5-4 and TRBJ2-2, reads ETGVTQSPTHLIKTRGQQVTLRCSSQSGHNTVSWYQQALGQGPQFIFQYYREEENGRGNFPPRFSGLQFPNYSSELNVNALELDDSALYLCASSVYGTGSSGELFFGEGSRLTVL.

The chain carries TRBV6-6 and TRBJ1-5, with D perhaps TRBD1 (5 bases). Germline V gives CDR1 MNHNY, CDR2 SVGAGI (reference sequence). V was cut by 5 bases and J by 9 bases, with 17 bases left in between. There are 14 residues in the CDR3. The CDR3 is CASSPPEGISPQHF. CDR3 bases: TGTGCCAGCAGTCCTCCGGAGGGGATTTCGCCCCAGCATTTT.

The V and J genes are TRBV5-5 and TRBJ2-1; 15 positions agree with TRBD2. V lost 5 bases, J lost 1 base, and 10 bases stayed unmatched. This CDR3 region has 19 residues. Germline V gene data show CDR1 as SGHKS and CDR2 as YYEKEE (reference sequence). CDR3 protein: CASSPSGTSGGWSYNEQFF. CDR3 DNA: TGTGCCAGCAGTCCTTCCGGGACTAGCGGGGGGTGGTCCTACAATGAGCAGTTCTTC.

The chain has TRBV4-3 and TRBJ2-2; D not certain. This CDR3 is built from 14 residues. Per the germline V gene, CDR1 is LGHNA and CDR2 is YSLEER. Trimming shortened V by 4 bases and J by 0 bases, and 6 bases separated the two germline ends. Here the CDR3 reads CASSPTPNTGELFF. The DNA of the CDR3 is TGCGCCAGCAGCCCGACACCGAACACCGGGGAGCTGTTTTTT.

This clone was seen more than once but under ten times. The chain links TRBV6-5 to TRBJ1-1; D gene uncertain. V was trimmed by 5 bases and J by 5 bases, leaving 9 bases between them. Germline-derived CDR1 and CDR2 are MNHEY and SVGAGI. The CDR3 loop spans 12 amino acids. CDR3 loop: CASSRGWTEAFF. Written as DNA, the CDR3 is TGTGCCAGCAGTAGAGGATGGACTGAAGCTTTCTTT.

The chain links TRBV29-1 to TRBJ2-2; TRBD1 matches 9 bases. Germline V gene lookup returns CDR1 SQVTM and CDR2 ANQGSEA. The CDR3 consists of 14 residues. The trim removed 3 bases at V and 5 bases at J, leaving 4 bases unmatched. The chain's CDR3 is CSVDRQGDTGELFF. The CDR3 DNA is TGCAGCGTTGACAGACAGGGGGATACCGGGGAGCTGTTTTTT.

The V call is TRBV13, the J call TRBJ2-1; 11 nucleotides align to TRBD2. The CDR3 extends over 15 amino acids. Per the germline V gene, CDR1 is PRHDT and CDR2 is FYEKMQ (reference sequence). Unmatched junction bases numbered 5, after V lost 5 bases and J lost 5 bases. This CDR3 reads CASSALAGGHNEQFF. CDR3 sequence (DNA): TGTGCCAGCAGCGCCTTAGCGGGGGGGCACAATGAGCAGTTCTTC. The full variable domain, its missing parts supplied by reference TRBV13 and TRBJ2-1, is AAGVIQSPRHLIKEKRETATLKCYPIPRHDTVYWYQQGPGQDPQFLISFYEKMQSDKGSIPDRFSAQQFSDYHSELNMSSLELGDSALYFCASSALAGGHNEQFFGPGTRLTVL.

The chain uses TRBV4-3 and TRBJ2-2; D is possibly TRBD1 (6 bases). Germline CDR1 LGHNA, CDR2 YSLEER. Trimming shortened V by 4 bases and J by 6 bases, and 18 bases separated the two germline ends. CDR3 length equals 16 residues. CDR3 sequence reads: CASSRGGAVQAGELFF. DNA of the CDR3: TGCGCCAGCAGCCGAGGGGGTGCAGTCCAAGCCGGGGAGCTGTTTTTT.

The V and J genes are TRBV5-3 and TRBJ2-3, with 7 bases that match TRBD2. TRBV5-3 is classed as an ORF, of uncertain function. The CDR3 covers 17 residues. Trimming took 7 bases from V and 5 from J; bases not matched to a gene: 19. As DNA, the CDR3 is TGTGCCAGACCACGGCGGGACTACCGGAACGGGGGAGATACGCAGTATTTT. Its translation is CARPRRDYRNGGDTQYF.

The rearrangement joins TRBV10-2 to TRBJ1-4; the match to TRBD1 covers 8 bases. The CDR3 extends over 14 amino acids. V dropped 8 bases and J dropped 7; count of bases not matched to a gene: 9. Germline values: CDR1 WSHSY, CDR2 SAAADI. CDR3 nucleotide sequence: TGCGCCAGCGCAGGGGGCGCAGGGGGTGAAAAACTGTTTTTT. It translates to CASAGGAGGEKLFF.

The chain joins TRBV29-1 to TRBJ2-3; possible D gene TRBD2, 7 bases. The V end lost 6 bases, the J end lost 4 bases, and 17 bases lay between the germline ends. The CDR3 is 14 amino acids. Germline lookup yields CDR1 SQVTM and CDR2 ANQGSEA. The CDR3: CSVASGGAADTQYF. DNA of the CDR3: TGCAGCGTCGCGAGTGGGGGGGCGGCAGATACGCAGTATTTT.

This chain uses TRBV9 with TRBJ2-3, with TRBD1 matching over 10 bases. Trimming cost V 2 bases and J 5 bases; bases outside gene matches: 8. Germline CDR1 is SGDLS and CDR2 is YYNGEE. This CDR3 comprises 16 residues. The CDR3 sequence: CASSVALDRGGDTQYF. The DNA for the CDR3 is TGTGCCAGCAGCGTCGCACTGGACAGGGGGGGAGATACGCAGTATTTT.

The V call is TRBV5-6, the J call TRBJ2-2; TRBD1 is a possible D gene (5 bases). V was clipped by 3 bases and J by 1 base, with 13 bases between them. This CDR3 has 16 amino acids. Germline V gene lookup returns CDR1 SGHDT and CDR2 YYEEEE. DNA of the CDR3: TGTGCCAGCAGCTCGTGGGGCGGAAGGAACACCGGGGAGCTGTTTTTT. This translates into CASSSWGGRNTGELFF.

The chain carries TRBV4-2 and TRBJ2-7; 7 nucleotides agree with TRBD2. Germline trimming cut 5 bases from V and 1 base from J; bases unmatched to any gene: 8. The CDR3 loop spans 15 amino acids. Germline CDR1 and CDR2: LGHNA and YNFKEQ. The CDR3 spells CASSSEAGLSYEQYF. CDR3 in DNA: TGTGCCAGCAGCTCAGAAGCGGGACTGTCCTACGAGCAGTACTTC.

The chain combines TRBV6-5 with TRBJ2-2, with 11 nucleotides matching TRBD2. This CDR3 contains 15 residues. J lost 1 base, V lost 6 bases, and 1 base had no gene match. CDR1 and CDR2 (germline): MNHEY, SVGAGI. The CDR3 region has the DNA TGTGCCAGCAGACTAGCGGGGGTGAACACCGGGGAGCTGTTTTTT. Translation gives CASRLAGVNTGELFF.

The genes are TRBV13 and TRBJ1-4; D gene unclear. The germline CDR1 and CDR2 sequences are PRHDT and FYEKMQ (reference sequence). The CDR3 contains 13 residues. V was shortened by 5 bases and J by 5 bases, with 9 bases between the two germline ends. CDR3 bases: TGTGCCAGCAGCCCGTCCCGGAATGAAAAACTGTTTTTT. Its translation: CASSPSRNEKLFF.

The chain carries TRBV15 and TRBJ2-2, with D tentatively TRBD2 (7 bases). Germline lookup yields CDR1 LNHNV and CDR2 YYDKDF (reference sequence). V was pared by 3 bases and J by 3 bases, with 11 bases between. CDR3 size: 15 residues. The CDR3 DNA sequence: TGTGCCACCAGCAGGGGGGGGCTTGACACCGGGGAGCTGTTTTTT. It translates to CATSRGGLDTGELFF.

The rearrangement uses TRBV4-3 and TRBJ1-6; weak D call: TRBD1 (6 bases). Germline CDR1 LGHNA, CDR2 YSLEER. This CDR3 has 16 residues. V lost 0 bases, J lost 6 bases, and 12 bases lay in between. CDR3 sequence: CASSQDGTGTNSPLHF. DNA of the CDR3: TGCGCCAGCAGCCAAGATGGAACAGGGACTAATTCACCCCTCCACTTT.

The gene calls are TRBV9 and TRBJ2-7, with 9 bases lining up with TRBD2. The CDR3 runs 16 residues. The junction had 12 bases not matched to a gene; V was cut back by 5 bases and J by 3 bases. Germline values: CDR1 SGDLS, CDR2 YYNGEE. Here the CDR3 reads CASRRGGQADLYEQYF. The DNA for the CDR3 is TGTGCCAGCAGGCGGGGGGGGCAGGCCGACCTCTACGAGCAGTACTTC.